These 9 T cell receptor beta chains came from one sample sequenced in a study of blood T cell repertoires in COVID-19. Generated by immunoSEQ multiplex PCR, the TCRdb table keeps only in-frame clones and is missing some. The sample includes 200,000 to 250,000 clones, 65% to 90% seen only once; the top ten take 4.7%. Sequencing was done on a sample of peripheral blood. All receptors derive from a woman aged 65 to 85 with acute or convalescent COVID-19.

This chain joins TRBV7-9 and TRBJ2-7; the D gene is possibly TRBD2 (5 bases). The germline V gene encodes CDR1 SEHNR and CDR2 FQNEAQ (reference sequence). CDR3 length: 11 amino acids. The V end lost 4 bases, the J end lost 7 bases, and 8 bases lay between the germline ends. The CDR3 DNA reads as TGTGCCAGCAGCTCTCCGGGGGAGCAGTACTTC. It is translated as CASSSPGEQYF.

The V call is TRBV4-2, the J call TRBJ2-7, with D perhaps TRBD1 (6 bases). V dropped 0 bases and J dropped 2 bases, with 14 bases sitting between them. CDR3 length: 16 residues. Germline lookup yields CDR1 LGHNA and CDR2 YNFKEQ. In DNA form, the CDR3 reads TGTGCCAGCAGCCAAGACAACTCAGGGGTTCCCTACGAGCAGTACTTC. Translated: CASSQDNSGVPYEQYF.

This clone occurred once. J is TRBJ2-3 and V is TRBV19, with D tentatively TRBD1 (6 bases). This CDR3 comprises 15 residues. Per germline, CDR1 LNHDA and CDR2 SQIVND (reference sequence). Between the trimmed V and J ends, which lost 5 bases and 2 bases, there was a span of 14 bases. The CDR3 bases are TGTGCCAGTAGTCGATCAGGGGAAACCACAGATACGCAGTATTTT. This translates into CASSRSGETTDTQYF.

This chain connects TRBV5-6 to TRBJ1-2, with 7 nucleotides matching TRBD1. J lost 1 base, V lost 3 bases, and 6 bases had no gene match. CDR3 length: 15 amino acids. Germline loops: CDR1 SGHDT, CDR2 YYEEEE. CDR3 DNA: TGTGCCAGCAGCTCAGGGACAGAGCTTAACTATGGCTACACCTTC. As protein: CASSSGTELNYGYTF.

The CDR3 sequence is CASSQVPGDVTGELFF. As DNA, the CDR3 is TGCGCCAGCAGCCAAGTCCCAGGGGATGTCACCGGGGAGCTGTTTTTT. The chain links TRBV4-3 to TRBJ2-2, with D possibly matching TRBD1 (6 bases). The germline CDR1 and CDR2 sequences are LGHNA and YSLEER. V lost 1 base, J lost 4 bases, and 13 bases lay in between. The CDR3 covers 16 residues.

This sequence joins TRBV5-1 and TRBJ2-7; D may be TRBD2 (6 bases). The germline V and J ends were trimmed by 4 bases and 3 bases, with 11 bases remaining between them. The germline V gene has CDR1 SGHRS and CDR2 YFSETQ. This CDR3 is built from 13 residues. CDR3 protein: CASSPGTFYEQYF. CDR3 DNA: TGCGCCAGCAGCCCAGGGACTTTCTACGAGCAGTACTTC.

In DNA, the CDR3 is TGCGCCAGCAGCGTACAGGGGACCTATGGCTACACCTTC. Translation gives CASSVQGTYGYTF. The chain recombines TRBV10-1 with TRBJ1-2, with TRBD1 identical over 7 bases. V was clipped by 6 bases and J by 4 bases; unmatched bases: 5. Germline CDR1 is WNHNN and CDR2 is SYGVQD (reference sequence). This CDR3 has 13 residues.

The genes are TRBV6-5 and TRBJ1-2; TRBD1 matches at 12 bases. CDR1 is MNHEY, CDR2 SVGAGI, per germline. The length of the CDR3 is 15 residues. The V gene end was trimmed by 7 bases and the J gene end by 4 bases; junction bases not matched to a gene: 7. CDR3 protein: CASNSGTGGSYGYTF. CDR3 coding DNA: TGTGCCAGCAACTCCGGGACAGGGGGCAGCTATGGCTACACCTTC.

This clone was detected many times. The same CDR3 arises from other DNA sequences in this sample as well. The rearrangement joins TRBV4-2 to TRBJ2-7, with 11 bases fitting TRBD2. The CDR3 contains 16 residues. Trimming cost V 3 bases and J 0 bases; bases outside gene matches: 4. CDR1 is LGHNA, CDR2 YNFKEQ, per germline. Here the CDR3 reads CASSHVLAGDSYEQYF. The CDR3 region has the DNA TGTGCCAGCAGCCACGTACTAGCGGGGGACTCCTACGAGCAGTACTTC.